This T cell receptor (beta chain) was identified in a study of T cell responses to AZD1222 COVID-19 vaccine. Study results and limitations: The donors showed a predominance of white British ancestry and of females, with possible underestimation of clonal diversity. Repertoires were obtained solely post-peak T cell response.

This clone was picked up one time. The antigen is unknown. The CDR3 has 14 amino acids. V lost 0 bases, J lost 5 bases, and 11 bases lay in between. Per the germline V gene, CDR1 is SGHRS and CDR2 is YFSETQ. TCRdb's table, derived via immunoSEQ multiplex PCR, lists solely in-frame clones and lacks some. The sample shows over 150,000 clones, about 94% of them seen only once. This TCR derives from an adult who received the AZD1222 COVID-19 vaccine. The sample in question was peripheral blood, obtained 28 days after the second AZD1222 dose. This chain joins TRBV5-1 and TRBJ2-5; D is possibly TRBD1 (6 bases). The CDR3, as DNA: TGCGCCAGCAGCTTGGAAAGGGGGTTCGAGACCCAGTACTTC. Protein product: CASSLERGFETQYF.